The 25 T cell receptor gamma chains given below trace back to one sample, sequenced in a study of human gamma delta and Vdelta1 T cells. TCRdb re-called clones from the PCR reads using CATT. Found here are over 7,500 gamma-chain clones, around 42% of them singletons; the top ten hold more than 2%. No antigen has been identified for these receptors. Sequenced: Vdelta1 gamma-delta T cells from blood grown in culture (DOT cells). These receptor sequences come from a human donor in good health.

The rearrangement joins TRGV9 to TRGJ1 or TRGJ2. The CDR3 spans 13 residues. Germline V gene data show CDR1 as GITISATS and CDR2 as ISYDGTV (reference sequence). With V trimmed by 6 bases and J by 1 base, 6 bases remained unmatched. The CDR3 DNA is TGTGCCTTGTGGAAACTAAATTATTATAAGAAACTCTTT. Encoded protein: CALWKLNYYKKLF.

This clone has just a few counts. This may arise from a read error, as a much more abundant clone is one base away. This chain links TRGV4 with TRGJ1 or TRGJ2. CDR3 length: 13 amino acids. V shed 4 bases, J shed 0 bases, and the junction held 3 bases outside the gene matches. Per the germline V gene, CDR1 is EGSTGY and CDR2 is YDSYTSSV. This CDR3 reads CATWEGNYYKKLF. CDR3 sequence (DNA): TGTGCCACCTGGGAGGGGAATTATTATAAGAAACTCTTT.

This clone occurred a few times. The genes are TRGV5 and TRGJ1 or TRGJ2. This CDR3 has 11 amino acids. The germline V gene has CDR1 VINAFY and CDR2 YDVSNSKD. V trimming: 5 bases; J trimming: 11 bases; junction bases outside the gene matches: 9. The CDR3 here is CATWGLGEKLF. For the CDR3, the DNA is TGTGCCACCTGGGGTTTGGGGGAGAAACTCTTT.

The chain links TRGV10 to TRGJ1 or TRGJ2. TRGV10 is placed among ORFs of uncertain function. The CDR3 is 12 amino acids. V lost 8 bases and J lost 5; bases outside the gene matches: 7. In DNA, the CDR3 is TGTGCTGCGTGGGATTATCATTATAAGAAACTCTTT. Translated: CAAWDYHYKKLF.

This clone was detected only a few times. The same CDR3 can be traced to other DNA sequences in this sample. The V gene is TRGV3, the J gene TRGJ1 or TRGJ2. The length of the CDR3 is 17 residues. In germline, CDR1 is VTNTFY, CDR2 YDVSTARD (reference sequence). J was trimmed by 0 bases and V by 1 base; bases with no gene match: 12. In DNA, the CDR3 is TGTGCCACCTGGGACAGCCTGGGACATGAGAATTATTATAAGAAACTCTTT. Amino acid sequence: CATWDSLGHENYYKKLF.

This clone was found a few times. This sample also contains other DNA sequences that code for the same CDR3. V is TRGV9 and J is TRGJ1 or TRGJ2. The CDR3 runs 13 residues. J lost 3 bases, V lost 3 bases, and 5 bases had no gene match. Germline V gives CDR1 GITISATS, CDR2 ISYDGTV (reference sequence). CDR3 DNA sequence: TGTGCCTTGTGGGAGCCCTCTTATTATAAGAAACTCTTT. This sequence encodes CALWEPSYYKKLF.

Comment on this clone: Sequence at one end of the junction differs from germline and may be a read error. The chain couples TRGV5 to TRGJ1 or TRGJ2. Germline values: CDR1 VINAFY, CDR2 YDVSNSKD. The CDR3 runs 10 residues. The CDR3 region has the DNA TGTGCCACCGGGCAAGTAAAGAGACTCTTT. It yields the protein CATGQVKRLF.

The count of this clone is one. Since a much larger clone is just one base distant, this may be a read error. The gene calls are TRGV2 and TRGJ1 or TRGJ2. Losses at the gene ends were 0 bases for V and 8 bases for J; bases not matched to a gene: 4. Germline CDR1 reads EGSNGY; CDR2 reads YDSYNSKV. The CDR3 is 12 residues long. The CDR3 sequence: CATWDGRHKKLF. The CDR3, as DNA: TGTGCCACCTGGGACGGGCGGCATAAGAAACTCTTT.

Of note for this clone: At the DNA level, this CDR3 is encoded by other sequences in the same sample as well. The chain links TRGV3 to TRGJ1 or TRGJ2. CDR3 length equals 13 residues. Germline V gene lookup returns CDR1 VTNTFY and CDR2 YDVSTARD (reference sequence). V dropped 0 bases and J dropped 7; count of bases not matched to a gene: 6. The CDR3 bases are TGTGCCACCTGGGACAGGTTGGAGTATAAGAAACTCTTT. Protein sequence: CATWDRLEYKKLF.

As concerns this clone: This may be a read error: a much more frequent sequence differs by one nucleotide. The chain has TRGV10 and TRGJ1 or TRGJ2. TRGV10 falls under the ORF class, with uncertain function. V was pared by 7 bases and J by 5 bases, with 0 bases of the junction left unmatched. The CDR3 is 10 residues long. CDR3 region: CAAWYYKKLF. Here the CDR3 DNA reads TGTGCTGCGTGGTATTATAAGAAACTCTTT.

This clone was counted only a few times. This chain uses TRGV3 with TRGJP2. Unmatched junction bases numbered 9, after V lost 0 bases and J lost 11 bases. The CDR3 is made up of 14 amino acids. CDR1 VTNTFY and CDR2 YDVSTARD come from the germline V gene (reference sequence). DNA for the CDR3: TGTGCCACCTGGGACAGGCCTTTGGGGTGGATCAAGACGTTT. It translates to CATWDRPLGWIKTF.

The chain combines TRGV10 with TRGJ1 or TRGJ2. TRGV10 belongs to the ORF category, with a function that is uncertain. This CDR3 contains 11 residues. V shed 8 bases and J 7 bases; nucleotides not matched to a gene: 6. CDR3 DNA: TGTGCTGCGTGGGATTCGTATAAGAAACTCTTT. The encoded protein is CAAWDSYKKLF.

This chain links TRGV3 with TRGJP2. Germline CDR1 and CDR2: VTNTFY and YDVSTARD (reference sequence). J gave up 0 bases and V 3 bases, and 7 bases lay outside the gene matches. This CDR3 has 16 amino acids. CDR3 loop: CATWDVAYSSDWIKTF. The CDR3 DNA follows: TGTGCCACCTGGGACGTCGCTTATAGTAGTGATTGGATCAAGACGTTT.

The J gene is TRGJP2, the V gene TRGV8. Germline trimming cut 5 bases from V and 2 bases from J; bases unmatched to any gene: 5. CDR1 and CDR2 from the germline V gene are VENAVY and YDSYNSRV. This CDR3 is 14 amino acids long. The CDR3 protein is CATWGVSSDWIKTF. The DNA for the CDR3 is TGTGCCACCTGGGGTGTCAGTAGTGATTGGATCAAGACGTTT.

The J gene is TRGJ1 or TRGJ2, the V gene TRGV10. TRGV10 carries the ORF label, with uncertain function. Trimming cost V 8 bases and J 6 bases; bases outside gene matches: 8. The CDR3 runs to 12 residues. The CDR3 DNA follows: TGTGCTGCGTGGGATTATTTTTATAAGAAACTCTTT. The encoded protein is CAAWDYFYKKLF.

The rearrangement links TRGV5 to TRGJP2. V lost 0 bases and J lost 7; bases outside the gene matches: 8. Germline CDR1 reads VINAFY; CDR2 reads YDVSNSKD. The CDR3 contains 15 residues. CDR3 sequence reads: CATWDRPGHDWIKTF. In nucleotides, the CDR3 is TGTGCCACCTGGGACAGGCCGGGGCATGATTGGATCAAGACGTTT.

Comment on this clone: A clone one base away is much larger, so this may be a read error. J is TRGJP1 and V is TRGV8. Trimming took 5 bases from V and 1 from J; bases not matched to a gene: 1. This CDR3 region has 13 residues. The germline gives CDR1 VENAVY, CDR2 YDSYNSRV. The CDR3 nucleotides are TGTGCCACCTGGGGTACCACTGGTTGGTTCAAGATATTT. Protein product: CATWGTTGWFKIF.

V is TRGV10 and J is TRGJP1. TRGV10 is designated an ORF whose function remains uncertain. The CDR3 sequence is 15 residues long. Trimming at V came to 8 bases and at J to 4 bases, leaving 11 bases not matched to a gene. CDR3 in DNA: TGTGCTGCGTGGGATTCTCCGTTCACTGGTTGGTTCAAGATATTT. It specifies CAAWDSPFTGWFKIF.

This clone appeared a few times. Other nucleotide sequences in the sample specify the same CDR3. This rearrangement joins TRGV9 to TRGJ1 or TRGJ2. The CDR3 has 12 amino acids. Germline CDR1 and CDR2: GITISATS and ISYDGTV (reference sequence). J lost 6 bases, V lost 2 bases, and 4 bases had no gene match. Written as DNA, the CDR3 is TGTGCCTTGTGGGAGGGTGGTTATAAGAAACTCTTT. It yields the protein CALWEGGYKKLF.

The chain is built from TRGV4 and TRGJ1 or TRGJ2. This CDR3 is 12 amino acids long. CDR1 and CDR2 from the germline V gene are EGSTGY and YDSYTSSV. With V trimmed by 2 bases and J by 11 bases, 9 bases remained unmatched. DNA of the CDR3: TGTGCCACCTGGGATGTCAATGACGAGAAACTCTTT. Its translation: CATWDVNDEKLF.

With respect to this clone: A read error is possible here, since a much larger clone lies one base away. Other DNA sequences in this specimen translate into the identical CDR3. The chain uses TRGV4 and TRGJ1 or TRGJ2. Losses at the gene ends were 1 base for V and 2 bases for J; bases not matched to a gene: 2. The CDR3 runs 13 residues. Germline V gene data show CDR1 as EGSTGY and CDR2 as YDSYTSSV. CDR3 nucleotide sequence: TGTGCCACCTGGGATGGATATTATTATAAGAAACTCTTT. This sequence encodes CATWDGYYYKKLF.

This chain links TRGV5 with TRGJ1 or TRGJ2. This CDR3 is built from 13 residues. The germline gives CDR1 VINAFY, CDR2 YDVSNSKD. The junction had 10 bases not matched to a gene; V was cut back by 0 bases and J by 11 bases. Here the CDR3 reads CATWDRPSVEKLF. CDR3 bases: TGTGCCACCTGGGACAGGCCTTCCGTGGAGAAACTCTTT.

Remarks on this clone: At the DNA level, this CDR3 is encoded by other sequences in the same sample as well. The rearrangement links TRGV2 to TRGJ1 or TRGJ2. CDR3 size: 13 residues. V lost 1 base to trimming and J lost 5 bases; unmatched junction nucleotides: 5. Germline loops: CDR1 EGSNGY, CDR2 YDSYNSKV. DNA of the CDR3: TGTGCCACCTGGGACGGCCCGCATTATAAGAAACTCTTT. Its protein product is CATWDGPHYKKLF.

This sequence joins TRGV5 and TRGJ1 or TRGJ2. This CDR3 spans 12 amino acids. Germline V lookup: CDR1 VINAFY, CDR2 YDVSNSKD. Trimming cost V 2 bases and J 11 bases; bases outside gene matches: 9. CDR3 sequence reads: CATWDKDPEKLF. CDR3 nucleotide sequence: TGTGCCACCTGGGACAAGGATCCGGAGAAACTCTTT.

As regards this clone: Other DNA sequences within the sample encode an identical CDR3. This chain connects TRGV5 to TRGJ1 or TRGJ2. The ends lost 0 bases at V and 4 bases at J; junction bases unmatched: 3. Germline loops: CDR1 VINAFY, CDR2 YDVSNSKD. The CDR3 contains 13 residues. In DNA, the CDR3 is TGTGCCACCTGGGACAGGAGATATTATAAGAAACTCTTT. Protein: CATWDRRYYKKLF.